A single sample gave rise to the 26 T cell receptor beta chains below, sequenced in a study of cytomegalovirus exposure and HLA in healthy donors. Amplification used 60 Vbeta primers and 13 Jbeta primers. Sequencing was performed with immunoSEQ multiplex PCR; in TCRdb, only in-frame clones are kept and a portion is missing. This table has about 200,000 clones, 79% appearing once. Sequencing was performed on PBMCs. The source is a girl under 18 in good health and CMV-seropositive.

This chain joins TRBV20-1 and TRBJ1-4; tentative D call: TRBD1 (5 bases). V lost 2 bases and J 15 bases, leaving 13 bases between the germline ends. Germline-derived CDR1 and CDR2 are DFQATT and SNEGSKA (reference sequence). This CDR3 has 11 residues. The CDR3 DNA is TGCAGTGCTAGAAACAGGTCTAGGGTGTTTTTT. Protein: CSARNRSRVFF.

This clone was counted between two and nine times. The chain carries TRBV9 and TRBJ2-7; D is possibly TRBD2 (6 bases). V lost 0 bases and J lost 5, with 15 bases in between. The CDR3 has 15 residues. Germline V CDR1 and CDR2: SGDLS, YYNGEE. CDR3 sequence (DNA): TGTGCCAGCAGCGTAGGCGGGGCGGTCGCCAACGAGCAGTACTTC. It codes for CASSVGGAVANEQYF.

The V and J genes are TRBV4-3 and TRBJ2-2; TRBD1 aligns across 7 bases. The CDR3 loop spans 17 amino acids. Germline loops: CDR1 LGHNA, CDR2 YSLEER. J lost 5 bases, V lost 0 bases, and 9 bases had no gene match. Here the CDR3 reads CASSQEPGTALTGELFF. The CDR3 region has the DNA TGCGCCAGCAGCCAAGAGCCGGGGACAGCGTTAACCGGGGAGCTGTTTTTT.

This clone was picked up a small number of times. The V call is TRBV5-1, the J call TRBJ2-5, with 7 bases fitting TRBD2. This CDR3 spans 16 amino acids. Trimming at V came to 6 bases and at J to 5 bases, leaving 16 bases not matched to a gene. Germline V gives CDR1 SGHRS, CDR2 YFSETQ. The CDR3 DNA is TGCGCCAGCACCAAGCGATCTAGCGGCGGTGGGGAGACCCAGTACTTC. Amino acids: CASTKRSSGGGETQYF.

This clone was counted once. The chain combines TRBV7-2 with TRBJ2-5, with 12 bases fitting TRBD2. There are 17 residues in the CDR3. V dropped 4 bases and J dropped 1; count of bases not matched to a gene: 7. Per the germline V gene, CDR1 is SGHTA and CDR2 is FQGNSA. CDR3 DNA sequence: TGTGCCAGCAGCTCAAGACTAGCGGGGGCCCTCCAAGAGACCCAGTACTTC. This sequence encodes CASSSRLAGALQETQYF.

The chain is built from TRBV9 and TRBJ2-3; D is possibly TRBD1 (5 bases). Germline CDR1 is SGDLS and CDR2 is YYNGEE. V was pared by 2 bases and J by 0 bases, with 10 bases between. This CDR3 region has 15 residues. The CDR3 reads CASSVRAASTDTQYF. In nucleotides, the CDR3 is TGTGCCAGCAGCGTCAGGGCGGCGAGCACAGATACGCAGTATTTT.

V is TRBV9 and J is TRBJ2-2, with a weak D call TRBD1 (6 bases). The CDR3 runs 17 residues. V lost 4 bases and J 2 bases, leaving 18 bases between the germline ends. Germline V CDR1 and CDR2: SGDLS, YYNGEE. The CDR3 DNA follows: TGTGCCAGCAGCCCGAGATTCGGGACACCTAACACCGGGGAGCTGTTTTTT. Its protein is CASSPRFGTPNTGELFF.

The V and J genes are TRBV5-6 and TRBJ2-1; a weak D match, TRBD2 (6 bases). The ends were cut back, 4 bases at V and 0 bases at J, with 14 bases in the middle. The CDR3 runs 16 residues. Germline V gives CDR1 SGHDT, CDR2 YYEEEE. The CDR3 DNA follows: TGTGCCAGCAGCCCGGTGGTAGCGGACTCCTACAATGAGCAGTTCTTC. Translation gives CASSPVVADSYNEQFF.

The rearrangement uses TRBV2 and TRBJ2-7; TRBD2 is a possible D gene (6 bases). The germline gives CDR1 SNHLY, CDR2 FYNNEI. V lost 3 bases to trimming and J lost 2 bases, with 8 bases between them. The CDR3 totals 13 residues. The CDR3 sequence: CASSDRGAYEQYF. CDR3 in DNA: TGTGCCAGCAGTGATCGCGGGGCCTACGAGCAGTACTTC.

Turning to this clone: The junction differs from germline at one of its ends, possibly a read error. This chain links TRBV6-5 with TRBJ1-2; maybe TRBD1 (5 bases). The CDR3 extends over 13 amino acids. Germline values: CDR1 MNHEY, CDR2 SVGAGI. The CDR3 nucleotides read TGTACCAGCAGCAAGACAGCCGGCTATGGCTACACCTTC. Protein product: CTSSKTAGYGYTF.

V is TRBV6-6 and J is TRBJ1-6, with 8 bases identical to TRBD1. Trimming removed 7 bases from V and 9 bases from J; junction bases left unmatched: 5. CDR1 is MNHNY, CDR2 SVGAGI, per germline (reference sequence). This CDR3 contains 13 residues. The CDR3 here is CASNQGAGSPLHF. The CDR3 nucleotides are TGTGCCAGCAATCAGGGGGCCGGTTCACCCCTCCACTTT.

This clone appeared a single time. The genes are TRBV7-2 and TRBJ2-5; 7 bases are a match to TRBD2. Germline trimming cut 0 bases from V and 5 bases from J; bases unmatched to any gene: 0. The CDR3 loop spans 13 amino acids. Looked up from germline, CDR1 is SGHTA and CDR2 is FQGNSA. CDR3 amino acids: CASSLARGETQYF. The CDR3 nucleotides read TGTGCCAGCAGCTTAGCGCGGGGGGAGACCCAGTACTTC. The full variable domain, completed using reference TRBV7-2 and TRBJ2-5, is GAGVSQSPSNKVTEKGKDVELRCDPISGHTALYWYRQSLGQGLEFLIYFQGNSAPDKSGLPSDRFSAERTGGSVSTLTIQRTQQEDSAVYLCASSLARGETQYFGPGTRLLVL.

V usage is TRBV11-2 and J usage is TRBJ2-2; D gene ambiguous. V shed 1 base and J shed 6 bases, with 6 bases lying between them. This CDR3 has 13 amino acids. Germline V gene data show CDR1 as SGHAT and CDR2 as FQNNGV. The CDR3 coding sequence is TGTGCCAGCAGCTTAGTTGGCTCCGGGGAGCTGTTTTTT. Protein: CASSLVGSGELFF.

This clone was seen only once. The DNA for the CDR3 is TGCGCCAGCAGCCACCCCCTTGGGACAGGGAACACTGAAGCTTTCTTT. This codes for CASSHPLGTGNTEAFF. The chain has TRBV4-1 and TRBJ1-1, with 8 bases aligning to TRBD1. The CDR3 totals 16 residues. Losses at the gene ends were 3 bases for V and 1 base for J; bases not matched to a gene: 7. Germline loops: CDR1 MGHRA, CDR2 YSYEKL.

This rearrangement joins TRBV4-1 to TRBJ2-1, with 9 bases matching TRBD2. CDR1 is MGHRA, CDR2 YSYEKL, per germline. The ends lost 4 bases at V and 5 bases at J; junction bases unmatched: 6. The CDR3 has 15 amino acids. The CDR3 DNA follows: TGCGCCAGCAGCCCGACTAGCGGTACTCACAATGAGCAGTTCTTC. As protein: CASSPTSGTHNEQFF.

The chain joins TRBV4-1 to TRBJ1-3; TRBD1 agrees at 7 bases. CDR3 length equals 18 residues. Trimming removed 4 bases from V and 0 bases from J; junction bases left unmatched: 12. Germline loops: CDR1 MGHRA, CDR2 YSYEKL. CDR3 amino acids: CASSLTGTALFSGNTIYF. Here the CDR3 DNA reads TGCGCCAGCAGCCTAACCGGGACAGCGCTTTTCTCTGGAAACACCATATATTTT.

A single count supports this clone. The chain has TRBV6-5 and TRBJ2-1, with 11 nucleotides matching TRBD2. V dropped 8 bases and J dropped 4; count of bases not matched to a gene: 7. This CDR3 has 15 residues. The germline CDR1 and CDR2 sequences are MNHEY and SVGAGI. As DNA, the CDR3 is TGTGCCAGCGCCGAAACTAGCGGGGGATACAATGAGCAGTTCTTC. This translates into CASAETSGGYNEQFF.

In its sample, this clone was seen a few times. The chain combines TRBV5-3 with TRBJ2-7; maybe TRBD2 (7 bases). TRBV5-3 is sorted into the ORF group, with uncertain function. The CDR3 has 16 residues. Trimming took 3 bases from V and 4 from J, leaving 20 bases between them. The CDR3 sequence is CARSSGRGEHYYEQYF. The CDR3 bases are TGTGCCAGAAGCTCTGGGAGGGGGGAACATTATTACGAGCAGTACTTC.

For the CDR3, the DNA is TGCGCCAGCAGCCAAGGGCAGGGGGCAACAACTAATGAAAAACTGTTTTTT. This gives the protein CASSQGQGATTNEKLFF. The V call is TRBV4-1, the J call TRBJ1-4, with TRBD1 identical over 8 bases. J lost 0 bases, V lost 1 base, and 4 bases had no gene match. This CDR3 region has 17 residues. Germline assignment: CDR1 MGHRA and CDR2 YSYEKL.

V is TRBV5-1 and J is TRBJ2-1; 15 nucleotides match TRBD2. Trimming cost V 4 bases and J 10 bases; bases outside gene matches: 9. The CDR3 totals 16 residues. Germline CDR1 and CDR2: SGHRS and YFSETQ. CDR3 amino acids: CASSPRTSGGAEEQFF. The CDR3 DNA reads TGCGCCAGCAGCCCCCGGACTAGCGGGGGGGCGGAGGAGCAGTTCTTC.

This sequence joins TRBV27 and TRBJ2-7; perhaps TRBD2 as D (5 bases). With 3 bases removed from V and 5 bases from J, the gap between germline ends came to 17 bases. Germline V lookup: CDR1 MNHEY, CDR2 SMNVEV (reference sequence). This CDR3 is 15 amino acids long. CDR3 loop: CASSFGVAVPDEQYF. CDR3 nucleotide sequence: TGTGCCAGCAGTTTCGGGGTTGCTGTACCGGACGAGCAGTACTTC.

The rearrangement uses TRBV30 and TRBJ1-3; D perhaps matches TRBD1 (6 bases). Trimming stripped 0 bases from V and 3 bases from J, with 9 bases between. The CDR3 has 14 residues. CDR1 is GTSNPN, CDR2 SVGIG, per germline (reference sequence). The CDR3 bases are TGTGCCTGGAGTGTACAGGGTCTTGGAAACACCATATATTTT. Its protein product is CAWSVQGLGNTIYF.

This chain connects TRBV6-1 to TRBJ2-3; TRBD2 aligns across 8 bases. The germline V gene encodes CDR1 MNHNS and CDR2 SASEGT. This CDR3 region has 16 residues. V shed 0 bases and J 3 bases; nucleotides not matched to a gene: 5. The chain's CDR3 is CASSEAISGATDTQYF. CDR3 sequence (DNA): TGTGCCAGCAGTGAAGCGATTAGCGGGGCAACAGATACGCAGTATTTT.

The J gene is TRBJ1-1, the V gene TRBV7-8; possible D gene TRBD1, 6 bases. CDR3 size: 15 residues. Trimming stripped 4 bases from V and 3 bases from J, with 15 bases between. Germline V CDR1 and CDR2: SGHVS, FQNEAQ. The CDR3 here is CASSSAVTGYTEAFF. CDR3 in DNA: TGTGCCAGCAGCTCAGCGGTCACAGGGTACACTGAAGCTTTCTTT.

This sequence joins TRBV13 and TRBJ2-3; 16 positions match TRBD2. CDR3 length: 17 amino acids. Germline-derived CDR1 and CDR2 are PRHDT and FYEKMQ (reference sequence). The ends lost 4 bases at V and 3 bases at J; junction bases unmatched: 4. The CDR3 DNA sequence: TGTGCCAGCAGCTGGGGACTAGCGGGGGGGCCGACAGATACGCAGTATTTT. It yields the protein CASSWGLAGGPTDTQYF. Variable domain in full (rest from reference TRBV13 and TRBJ2-3): AAGVIQSPRHLIKEKRETATLKCYPIPRHDTVYWYQQGPGQDPQFLISFYEKMQSDKGSIPDRFSAQQFSDYHSELNMSSLELGDSALYFCASSWGLAGGPTDTQYFGPGTRLTVL.

The rearrangement joins TRBV7-2 to TRBJ2-7, with TRBD1 matching over 8 bases. The V and J ends lost 4 bases and 0 bases, in that order; junction bases with no gene match: 14. The germline V gene has CDR1 SGHTA and CDR2 FQGNSA. The CDR3 contains 18 residues. CDR3 coding DNA: TGTGCCAGCAGCTCCCCTTCCCCTCCGGGACAGGCCTCCTACGAGCAGTACTTC. Protein: CASSSPSPPGQASYEQYF.